The source of this T cell receptor (beta chain) is a study of monozygotic twins with inflammatory bowel disease. TCRdb processed the 5' RACE reads again and assigns one entry to each CDR3 protein, with no DNA. This sample's table reports 350,000 to 400,000 distinct CDR3 sequences. CDR3 length: 17 amino acids. Overall study findings and caveats: IBD patients exhibited fewer clonotypes shared with other individuals than healthy twins, particularly with disease activity. Support for any single strong IBD-associated signal or clonotype was not found. Telling apart the different T cell subtypes was not possible. With inverse Simpson as the measure, TCRbeta diversity was lower in IBD patients than in healthy co-twins.

Comment on this clonotype: Its antigen remains unidentified.

Material: blood. The rearrangement joins TRBV12-3 or TRBV12-4 to TRBJ2-2; TCRdb names TRBD2, which stays unverified in the absence of DNA. This receptor was identified in a human donor with ulcerative colitis or Crohn's disease, or a healthy co-twin of an affected twin (not recorded which). The CDR3: CASSLHGLAGYTGELFF.